A selection of T cell receptor beta chains follows, all from one sample in a study of blood T cell repertoires in COVID-19. The repertoire was sequenced with immunoSEQ multiplex PCR; TCRdb's copy has only in-frame clones and lacks some. Among roughly 100,000 clones listed, roughly nine tenths were seen once. Sample: peripheral blood. All receptors derive from a woman aged 80 or over with active COVID-19. Each CDR3 is given without its conserved first and last residue.

j_call v_call cdr3_aa
TRBJ1-1 TRBV29-1 SVEDPGDSLSQNTEAF
TRBJ2-1 TRBV7-2 ASSFAGGFYSYNEQF
TRBJ1-1 TRBV19 ASSNRRRAEAF
TRBJ1-5 TRBV19 ASEGQGPGQPQH
TRBJ1-1 TRBV24-1 ATSDAGDTEAF
TRBJ2-5 TRBV2 ASSVLETQY
TRBJ2-2 TRBV19 ATSGGLASNEELF
TRBJ2-7 TRBV6-6 ASSRGTDRSSYEQY
TRBJ2-7 TRBV19 ASSRSRTSGDSYEQY
TRBJ2-2 TRBV11-1 ASSRRGPTTGELF
TRBJ2-7 TRBV7-9 ASSPGQGAIYEQY
TRBJ1-4 TRBV6-5 ASRKRGGLGKLF
TRBJ1-3 TRBV4-2 ASSQSGTGHSGNTIY
TRBJ1-6 TRBV27 ATPSNRKGSSYNSPLH
TRBJ2-3 TRBV20-1 SAKPLNTQY
TRBJ1-1 TRBV10-3 AIRGGSLNTEAF
TRBJ2-7 TRBV7-2 ASSLAGRGDRQY
TRBJ2-7 TRBV20-1 SAGALYEQY
TRBJ2-1 TRBV7-3 ASSLTGQLNNEQF
TRBJ1-3 TRBV5-8 ASSLVRSGNTIY
TRBJ2-1 TRBV18 ASSPGTSGSYNEQF
TRBJ2-3 TRBV19 ASIPDRGVRTQY
TRBJ2-1 TRBV29-1 SVEGILGTSGASSYNEQF
TRBJ1-2 TRBV18 ASSPPRGSGIYGYT
TRBJ1-5 TRBV27 ASSVQGSNQPQH
TRBJ2-4 TRBV24-1 ATSEGGAQQNIQY
TRBJ2-5 TRBV2 ASSEPEGTGFQETQY
TRBJ1-2 TRBV4-1 ASSHLTANYGYT
TRBJ2-7 TRBV10-3 AISPQVFYEQY